Each of the 27 T cell receptor beta chains below was sequenced from the same sample in a study of T cells in women clearing cervical HPV infection (dated by TCRdb to between 2018 and 2020). Libraries were made using the immunoSEQ multiplex PCR assay. TCRdb holds this immuneACCESS table with in-frame rearrangements only. Some clones are missing; in checked studies, unresolved V genes explain under half, and the rest has no known cause. This sample's listing comprises some 37,000 clones. The ten largest make up approximately 3.7% of the sample. Sequenced input: blood buffy coat. The receptors shown here come from a woman between 18 and 70 years old with a cervical HPV16 infection that either progressed to CIN3+ or cleared (not recorded which).

Remarks on this clone: The read ends 3 residues before the CDR3 terminus; that terminus is restored from the germline J gene. The chain links TRBV19 to TRBJ2-4; TRBD1 aligns across 8 bases. The V gene's germline CDR1 is LNHDA and CDR2 SQIVND (reference sequence). CDR3 length: 13 amino acids. CDR3 bases read: TGTGCCAGTATCGATAGGACAGGGCACGGT. Its protein is CASIDRTGHG. From start to end, the CDR3 is CASIDRTGHGQYF.

With respect to this clone: Read sequence stops 3 residues before the CDR3 end, and the germline J gene provides the missing end. V is TRBV19 and J is TRBJ1-2; the match to TRBD1 covers 9 bases. The junction had 5 bases not matched to a gene; V was cut back by 8 bases and J by 4 bases. Germline CDR1 is LNHDA and CDR2 is SQIVND (reference sequence). This CDR3 comprises 13 residues. CDR3 in amino acids: CASSRTGVYGYTF. The CDR3 bases that were read are TGTGCCAGTTCCCGGACAGGGGTCTATGGC.

CDR3 protein: CSAQLDMNTEAFF. The sequenced CDR3 bases are TGCAGCGCTCAGTTGGACATGAACACTGAA. The chain employs TRBV20-1 and TRBJ1-1; perhaps TRBD1 as D (5 bases). The CDR3 goes on 3 residues after the read ends, and that part is filled in from the germline J gene. The CDR3 has 13 residues. The germline V gene encodes CDR1 DFQATT and CDR2 SNEGSKA (reference sequence).

Remarks on this clone: Read data end 3 residues before the CDR3 end; the end is taken from the germline J gene. The V and J genes are TRBV6-2 or TRBV6-3 and TRBJ2-1; 7 bases fit TRBD1. CDR3 size: 14 residues. Germline values: CDR1 MNHEY, CDR2 SVGEGT. The ends lost 5 bases at V and 7 bases at J; junction bases unmatched: 8. The CDR3 loop reads CASSRGTEKNEQFF. The part of the CDR3 DNA that was read is TGTGCCAGCAGTAGAGGGACAGAGAAGAATGAG.

In regard to this clone: One end of the junction is discordant with germline, which a read error may explain. CDR3 loop: CASSPPLAGGPQYDYTF. Partial CDR3 DNA: TGTGCCAGCTCACCTCCCTTAGCGGGGGGGCCGCAGTATGAC. The V gene is TRBV18, the J gene TRBJ1-2; tentative D call: TRBD1 (6 bases). The observed sequence ends 3 residues before the CDR3 terminus, with the missing tail filled in from the germline J gene. The CDR3 consists of 17 residues. Germline V gene sequence: CDR1 KGHSH, CDR2 LQKENI.

With respect to this clone: The observed sequence ends 3 residues before the CDR3 terminus, with the missing tail filled in from the germline J gene. This chain joins TRBV19 and TRBJ2-3, with 7 bases identical to TRBD1. Germline V gives CDR1 LNHDA, CDR2 SQIVND (reference sequence). This CDR3 is built from 16 residues. Germline trimming cut 0 bases from V and 6 bases from J; bases unmatched to any gene: 9. The DNA read from the CDR3 is TGTGCCAGTAGTATAGACATGACAGGGTTCCTCGATACG. This sequence encodes CASSIDMTGFLDT. In full, the CDR3 is CASSIDMTGFLDTQYF.

Regarding this clone: The sequenced fragment ends 3 residues before the CDR3 boundary, so the rest is inferred from the germline J gene. V is TRBV27 and J is TRBJ2-7, with 7 positions matching TRBD1. The V gene end was trimmed by 5 bases and the J gene end by 2 bases; junction bases not matched to a gene: 6. Germline loops: CDR1 MNHEY, CDR2 SMNVEV (reference sequence). This CDR3 contains 14 residues. The DNA read from the CDR3 is TGTGCCAGCAGTATTAGACAGGGACCCTACGAG. This encodes CASSIRQGPYE. In full, the CDR3 reads CASSIRQGPYEQYF.

A note on this clone: The CDR3 end falls 3 residues outside the read, so it is completed with the germline J gene. The V and J genes are TRBV20-1 and TRBJ1-5; 7 bases are shared with TRBD1. CDR3 length equals 14 residues. Germline V gene lookup returns CDR1 DFQATT and CDR2 SNEGSKA (reference sequence). Trimming removed 5 bases from V and 4 bases from J; junction bases left unmatched: 8. CDR3 protein: CSALPGTVNQPQHF. CDR3 DNA (partial): TGCAGTGCTCTGCCCGGGACAGTTAATCAGCCC.

Concerning this clone: The CDR3 end is not reached by the read, which stops 3 residues before it; the germline J gene fills it in. The rearrangement uses TRBV2 and TRBJ1-4; no firm D call. Trimming cost V 3 bases and J 4 bases, with 12 bases left between them. There are 15 residues in the CDR3. Germline lookup yields CDR1 SNHLY and CDR2 FYNNEI. The CDR3 bases that were read are TGTGCCAGCAGTGATTTGGGAGCGGGTAATGAAAAA. This gives the protein CASSDLGAGNEK. The whole CDR3 sequence reads CASSDLGAGNEKLFF.

With respect to this clone: The read comes to an end 3 residues before the CDR3 does, leaving the germline J gene to fill in the end. The gene calls are TRBV10-3 and TRBJ2-3; 7 nucleotides align to TRBD1. The CDR3 extends over 15 amino acids. CDR1 and CDR2 from the germline V gene are ENHRY and SYGVKD. After removal of 8 bases from V and 2 bases from J, the junction contained 10 bases not matched to a gene. The sequenced part of the CDR3 DNA is TGTGCCATCTCCGCAGGGGACAGAGTCACAGATACG. Residues: CAISAGDRVTDT. The entire CDR3 protein is CAISAGDRVTDTQYF.

To note about this clone: The CDR3 end falls 3 residues outside the read, so it is completed with the germline J gene. The J gene is TRBJ2-5, the V gene TRBV5-1; TRBD2 agrees at 9 bases. Trimming took 5 bases from V and 2 from J; bases not matched to a gene: 7. The CDR3 length is 15 residues. Germline CDR1 and CDR2: SGHRS and YFSETQ. The CDR3: CASRTAGGTQETQYF. Incomplete CDR3 DNA: TGCGCCAGCAGAACAGCGGGGGGAACACAAGAGACC.

Of note for this clone: The CDR3 extends 3 residues past the end of the read, so its final part is completed from the germline J gene. The chain carries TRBV20-1 and TRBJ2-5, with 10 bases lining up with TRBD1. V trimming: 1 base; J trimming: 5 bases; junction bases outside the gene matches: 7. Germline loops: CDR1 DFQATT, CDR2 SNEGSKA (reference sequence). The CDR3 runs 15 residues. Partial CDR3 DNA: TGCAGTGCTAGAGCACCGGGACAGGGGTTGGAGACC. Protein: CSARAPGQGLET. In full, the CDR3 reads CSARAPGQGLETQYF.

Regarding this clone: The CDR3 end is not reached by the read, which stops 3 residues before it; the germline J gene fills it in. V gene TRBV20-1 combines with J gene TRBJ2-3; 7 bases agree with TRBD1. The V and J ends lost 6 bases and 2 bases, in that order; junction bases with no gene match: 5. The V gene's germline CDR1 is DFQATT and CDR2 SNEGSKA (reference sequence). The CDR3 has 13 residues. The CDR3 loop is CSARTGLTDTQYF. The sequenced part of the CDR3 DNA is TGCAGTGCCCGGACAGGCCTCACAGATACG.

Notes on this clone: The observed sequence ends 3 residues before the CDR3 terminus, with the missing tail filled in from the germline J gene. The rearrangement uses TRBV7-3 and TRBJ2-5; no clear D. CDR3 length equals 13 residues. The V gene lost 6 bases and the J gene lost 4 bases, with 12 bases spanning the gap. CDR1 is SGHTA and CDR2 is FQGTGA in the germline V gene. The sequenced CDR3 bases are TGTGCCAGCAGTTTCAGGCCTTCAGAGACC. Translating gives CASSFRPSET. The whole CDR3 region reads CASSFRPSETQYF.

In regard to this clone: The CDR3 end is not reached by the read, which stops 3 residues before it; the germline J gene fills it in. V is TRBV14 and J is TRBJ2-1; the match to TRBD2 covers 10 bases. CDR1 is SGHDN and CDR2 is FVKESK in the germline V gene. This CDR3 is 15 amino acids long. V trimming: 4 bases; J trimming: 4 bases; junction bases outside the gene matches: 4. CDR3 bases read: TGTGCCAGCAGCCTTCTAGCGGGGGTGTACAATGAG. This sequence encodes CASSLLAGVYNE. The full-length CDR3 reads as CASSLLAGVYNEQFF.

Comment on this clone: The read finishes 3 residues shy of the CDR3 end, and the germline J gene is used to complete it. The rearrangement links TRBV7-6 to TRBJ2-1, with 10 bases matching TRBD2. The CDR3 has 16 residues. The germline V gene encodes CDR1 SGHVS and CDR2 FNYEAQ. Unmatched junction bases numbered 4, after V lost 1 base and J lost 4 bases. The CDR3 sequence: CASSLVASGGYNEQFF. CDR3 DNA, as far as it was read: TGTGCCAGCAGCTTAGTGGCTAGCGGGGGTTACAATGAG.

Note on this clone: The read gets to within 3 residues of the CDR3 end, and the germline J gene fills in the rest. The chain carries TRBV11-2 and TRBJ2-7; D is undetermined. Between the trimmed V and J ends, which lost 1 base and 2 bases, there was a span of 9 bases. CDR3 length: 14 amino acids. Germline values: CDR1 SGHAT, CDR2 FQNNGV. CDR3 loop: CASSLGATTYEQYF. The part of the CDR3 DNA that was read is TGTGCCAGCAGCTTAGGGGCCACGACCTACGAG.

Worth noting for this clone: The read comes to an end 3 residues before the CDR3 does, leaving the germline J gene to fill in the end. The chain couples TRBV11-2 to TRBJ2-7; no clear D. CDR3 size: 15 residues. Germline CDR1 SGHAT, CDR2 FQNNGV. V lost 4 bases to trimming and J lost 5 bases, with 18 bases between them. Incomplete CDR3 DNA: TGTGCCAGCAGCTCTTATGCGCAGAGAAGGGACGAG. This encodes CASSSYAQRRDE. The whole CDR3 protein reads CASSSYAQRRDEQYF.

A note on this clone: The CDR3 end falls 3 residues outside the read, so it is completed with the germline J gene. The V gene is TRBV7-9, the J gene TRBJ2-4; tentative D call: TRBD1 (6 bases). Germline V CDR1 and CDR2: SEHNR, FQNEAQ (reference sequence). This CDR3 is built from 13 residues. The CDR3 bases that were read are TGTGCCAGCAGCCGGACAGTTAACTATGGT. Its protein product is CASSRTVNYG. The whole CDR3 is CASSRTVNYGQYF.

In the case of this clone: The read is 3 residues too short to cover the CDR3 end, so that end is filled in from the germline J gene. The V gene is TRBV6-1, the J gene TRBJ1-4; D unresolved. V shed 1 base and J shed 5 bases, with 11 bases lying between them. The germline V gene has CDR1 MNHNS and CDR2 SASEGT. This CDR3 is built from 15 residues. The CDR3 reads CASSEGAGENEKLFF. The sequenced CDR3 bases are TGTGCCAGCAGTGAAGGGGCCGGGGAGAATGAAAAA.

Concerning this clone itself: The read finishes 3 residues shy of the CDR3 end, and the germline J gene is used to complete it. This chain links TRBV6-2 or TRBV6-3 with TRBJ2-5, with D unresolved. Per the germline V gene, CDR1 is MNHEY and CDR2 is SVGEGT. The germline V and J ends were trimmed by 6 bases and 0 bases, with 14 bases remaining between them. This CDR3 contains 15 residues. CDR3 DNA (partial): TGTGCCAGCAGCCCCGGGTCGAATGACCAAGAGACC. This encodes CASSPGSNDQET. The whole CDR3 region reads CASSPGSNDQETQYF.

Concerning this clone: The read is 3 residues too short to cover the CDR3 end, so that end is filled in from the germline J gene. V is TRBV28 and J is TRBJ2-1; 10 positions agree with TRBD2. In germline, CDR1 is MDHEN, CDR2 SYDVKM. V lost 4 bases, J lost 9 bases, and 12 bases stayed unmatched. The length of the CDR3 is 16 residues. This CDR3 reads CASSSTSGRGPSEQFF. The covered CDR3 bases are TGTGCCAGCAGTTCGACGAGCGGGAGGGGCCCTAGTGAG.

About this clone itself: The read comes to an end 3 residues before the CDR3 does, leaving the germline J gene to fill in the end. This rearrangement joins TRBV19 to TRBJ2-5; tentative D call: TRBD1 (5 bases). CDR3 length: 13 residues. The germline V gene has CDR1 LNHDA and CDR2 SQIVND (reference sequence). V lost 4 bases and J 4 bases, leaving 10 bases between the germline ends. The covered CDR3 bases are TGTGCCAGTAGTAACCAGGGTAGAGAGACC. Translated: CASSNQGRET. Given in full, the CDR3 is CASSNQGRETQYF.

With regard to this clone: The CDR3 end falls 3 residues outside the read, so it is completed with the germline J gene. The V call is TRBV4-2, the J call TRBJ1-1; D possibly corresponds to TRBD1 (5 bases). The CDR3 sequence is 14 residues long. Germline V gives CDR1 LGHNA, CDR2 YNFKEQ. Trimming removed 0 bases from V and 4 bases from J, with 9 bases in between. The covered CDR3 bases are TGTGCCAGCAGCCAAGACAGGGTGAGCACTGAA. Its protein product is CASSQDRVSTE. The full CDR3 reads CASSQDRVSTEAFF.

Comment on this clone: The sequenced fragment ends 3 residues before the CDR3 boundary, so the rest is inferred from the germline J gene. V is TRBV30 and J is TRBJ2-1; 10 bases match TRBD2. Germline CDR1 GTSNPN, CDR2 SVGIG (reference sequence). This CDR3 is 16 amino acids long. V dropped 2 bases and J dropped 7; count of bases not matched to a gene: 11. CDR3 DNA, as far as it was read: TGTGCCTGGAGTAGAACCGGACTAGCGGATCGGAATGAG. Residues: CAWSRTGLADRNE. Given in full, the CDR3 is CAWSRTGLADRNEQFF.

A remark on this clone: The CDR3 is cut off 3 residues early in the read; its end comes from the germline J gene. The V call is TRBV20-1, the J call TRBJ2-2; tentatively, D is TRBD1 (5 bases). Deletions cut 3 bases from V and 1 base from J, with 9 bases between. CDR1 DFQATT and CDR2 SNEGSKA come from the germline V gene (reference sequence). The CDR3 is made up of 14 amino acids. The CDR3 bases that were read are TGCAGTGCTAGTAACAGGTGGAACACCGGGGAG. Protein: CSASNRWNTGE. The full CDR3 protein reads CSASNRWNTGELFF.

On this clone itself: The read finishes 3 residues shy of the CDR3 end, and the germline J gene is used to complete it. The V gene is TRBV7-3, the J gene TRBJ1-2; no definite D call. Per germline, CDR1 SGHTA and CDR2 FQGTGA. The CDR3 is 14 amino acids. Trimming pared 2 bases from V and 3 bases from J, leaving 10 bases between. The part of the CDR3 DNA that was read is TGTGCCAGCAGCTTAGAAGGTCAGGACTATGGC. Its protein is CASSLEGQDYG. The whole CDR3 is CASSLEGQDYGYTF.